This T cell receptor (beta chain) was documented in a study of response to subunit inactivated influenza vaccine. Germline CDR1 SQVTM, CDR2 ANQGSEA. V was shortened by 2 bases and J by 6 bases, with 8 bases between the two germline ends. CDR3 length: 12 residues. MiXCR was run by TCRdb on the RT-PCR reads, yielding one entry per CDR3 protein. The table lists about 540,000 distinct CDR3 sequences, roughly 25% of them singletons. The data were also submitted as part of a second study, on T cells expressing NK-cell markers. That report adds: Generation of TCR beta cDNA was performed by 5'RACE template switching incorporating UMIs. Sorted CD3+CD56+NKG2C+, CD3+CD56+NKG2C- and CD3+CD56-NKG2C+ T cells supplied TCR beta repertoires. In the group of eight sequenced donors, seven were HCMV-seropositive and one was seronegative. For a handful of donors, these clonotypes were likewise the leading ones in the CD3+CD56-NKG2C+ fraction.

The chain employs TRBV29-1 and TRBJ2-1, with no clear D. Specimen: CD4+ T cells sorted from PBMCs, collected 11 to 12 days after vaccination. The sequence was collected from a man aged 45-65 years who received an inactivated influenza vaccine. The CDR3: CSVERLFNEQFF. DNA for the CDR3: TGCAGCGTTGAACGACTCTTCAATGAGCAGTTCTTC.